This T cell receptor beta chain stems from a study of OX40 agonist ivuxolimab in advanced cancers. Produced via immunoSEQ multiplex PCR; TCRdb's table is partial and in-frame only. The top ten hold 1.5% to 2% of the sample, which has about 60,000 clones, over 80% seen once. The J segment lost 3 bases and the V segment lost 6 bases, leaving 2 bases of the junction unmatched. Looked up from germline, CDR1 is SNHLY and CDR2 is FYNNEI. There are 12 residues in the CDR3. This sequence joins TRBV2 and TRBJ2-7; 7 nucleotides match TRBD1. The material sequenced was CD4+ or CD8+ T cells sorted from blood, taken in a trial of the OX40 agonist ivuxolimab. This clonotype originated in an adult with an advanced solid tumor such as melanoma, head and neck, liver or kidney cancer. The CDR3 is CASRDRSYEQYF. CDR3 in DNA: TGTGCCAGCAGGGACAGGAGCTACGAGCAGTACTTC.